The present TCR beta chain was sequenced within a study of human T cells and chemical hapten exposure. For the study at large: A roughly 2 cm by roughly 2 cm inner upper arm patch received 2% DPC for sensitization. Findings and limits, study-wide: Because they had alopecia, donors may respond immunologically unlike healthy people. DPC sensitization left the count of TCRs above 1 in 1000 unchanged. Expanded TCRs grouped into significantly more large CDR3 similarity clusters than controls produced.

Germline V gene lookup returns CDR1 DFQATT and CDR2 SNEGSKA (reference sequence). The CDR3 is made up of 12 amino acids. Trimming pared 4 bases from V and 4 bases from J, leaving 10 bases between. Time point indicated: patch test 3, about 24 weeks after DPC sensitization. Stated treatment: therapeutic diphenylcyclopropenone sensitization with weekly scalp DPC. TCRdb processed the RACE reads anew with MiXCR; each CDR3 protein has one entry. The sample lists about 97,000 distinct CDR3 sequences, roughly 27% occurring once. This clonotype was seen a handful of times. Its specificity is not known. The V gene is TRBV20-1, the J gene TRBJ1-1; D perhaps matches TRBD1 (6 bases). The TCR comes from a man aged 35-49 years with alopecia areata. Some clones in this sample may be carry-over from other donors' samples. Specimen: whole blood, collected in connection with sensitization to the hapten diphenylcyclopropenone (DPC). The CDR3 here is CSAIRGATEAFF. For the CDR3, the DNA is TGCAGTGCTATTAGGGGGGCCACTGAAGCTTTCTTT.